Listed below are T cell receptor beta chains from one sample, sequenced in a study of blood T cell repertoires in COVID-19. TCRdb's table, derived via immunoSEQ multiplex PCR, lists solely in-frame clones and lacks some. The top ten clones hold over 15% of a sample with around 130,000 clones, 60% to 85% of them seen once. What was sequenced was peripheral blood. These TCRs come from a man older than 75 with acute or convalescent COVID-19. Each CDR3 is given with its conserved first and last residue. A D gene is named only where the DNA matches it firmly. Clone size, where shown, is once, few, many, or a class for clones that have expanded.

clone size	D gene	V gene	J gene	CDR3 protein	CDR3 DNA
-	-	TRBV18	TRBJ1-3	CASSPQGISGNTIYF	TGTGCCAGCTCACCACAGGGGATCTCTGGAAACACCATATATTTT
-	TRBD1	TRBV5-4	TRBJ1-2	CASSLGDRANYGYTF	TGTGCCAGCAGCTTGGGGGACAGGGCGAACTATGGCTACACCTTC
-	TRBD1	TRBV12-3/TRBV12-4	TRBJ1-1	CATRDRETEAFF	TGTGCCACCCGGGACAGGGAGACTGAAGCTTTCTTT
few	TRBD1	TRBV18	TRBJ1-1	CASSVTGGVNTEAFF	TGTGCCAGCTCAGTGACAGGGGGCGTGAACACTGAAGCTTTCTTT
-	TRBD1	TRBV25-1	TRBJ2-1	CASSGHPGGSSYNEQFF	TGTGCCAGCAGTGGACATCCAGGGGGCAGCTCCTACAATGAGCAGTTCTTC
-	TRBD1	TRBV5-1	TRBJ1-5	CASSLGDRDNQPQHF	TGCGCCAGCAGCTTGGGAGACAGGGACAATCAGCCCCAGCATTTT
once	TRBD1	TRBV10-3	TRBJ2-1	CAISPGTGFDNEQFF	TGTGCCATCAGCCCCGGGACAGGGTTCGACAATGAGCAGTTCTTC
-	TRBD2	TRBV3-1/TRBV3-2	TRBJ2-1	CASNRAGGNNEQFF	TGTGCCAGCAATAGGGCGGGGGGTAACAATGAGCAGTTCTTC
-	-	TRBV7-2	TRBJ2-7	CASSLVVGSEQYF	TGTGCCAGCAGCTTAGTTGTCGGGAGTGAGCAGTACTTC
-	-	TRBV2	TRBJ1-5	CASSGESNQPQHF	TGTGCCAGCAGCGGTGAGAGCAATCAGCCCCAGCATTTT
-	TRBD1	TRBV18	TRBJ1-2	CASSRGQGGYGYTF	TGTGCCAGCTCACGGGGACAGGGTGGTTATGGCTACACCTTC
-	-	TRBV5-4	TRBJ2-1	CASRPTGNNEQFF	TGTGCCAGCAGACCGACAGGAAACAATGAGCAGTTCTTC
-	TRBD2	TRBV27	TRBJ2-7	CASSLIRLAGGLEQYF	TGTGCCAGCAGTTTAATCCGACTAGCGGGGGGGCTTGAGCAGTACTTC
-	-	TRBV3-1/TRBV3-2	TRBJ2-7	CASSEGHTLEQYF	TGTGCCAGCAGCGAGGGACACACCCTCGAGCAGTACTTC
-	TRBD2	TRBV15	TRBJ2-5	CATSRGLAGGWETQYF	TGTGCCACCAGCAGAGGACTAGCGGGGGGGTGGGAGACCCAGTACTTC
-	TRBD1	TRBV11-2	TRBJ2-3	CASSLDAPGTGSTDTQYF	TGTGCCAGCAGCTTAGATGCCCCCGGGACAGGAAGCACAGATACGCAGTATTTT
-	TRBD1	TRBV5-5	TRBJ1-4	CASKRLLVGDRGRTNEKLFF	TGTGCCAGCAAGCGACTTTTGGTGGGGGACAGGGGGCGAACTAATGAAAAACTGTTTTTT
-	-	TRBV6-5	TRBJ2-7	CASSPDAGRQYF	TGTGCCAGCAGCCCAGACGCGGGGAGGCAGTACTTC
few	TRBD2	TRBV5-1	TRBJ2-1	CASSPYGRGGISYNEQFF	TGCGCCAGCAGCCCCTATGGGCGGGGGGGGATTTCCTACAATGAGCAGTTCTTC
-	TRBD2	TRBV6-5	TRBJ2-1	CASASGGSYNEQFF	TGTGCCAGCGCAAGCGGGGGTTCCTACAATGAGCAGTTCTTC
-	TRBD1	TRBV29-1	TRBJ1-2	CSVGTGGADGYTF	TGCAGCGTGGGCACAGGGGGCGCCGATGGCTACACCTTC
-	-	TRBV4-1	TRBJ1-2	CASSQDYGYGYTF	TGCGCCAGCAGCCAAGACTACGGCTATGGCTACACCTTC
-	-	TRBV2	TRBJ1-1	CASSGQRGTEAFF	TGTGCCAGCAGTGGTCAGCGGGGGACTGAAGCTTTCTTT
-	TRBD1	TRBV23-1	TRBJ2-3	CASSLWDRGSDTQYF	TGCGCCAGCAGTCTATGGGACAGGGGGTCAGATACGCAGTATTTT
-	-	TRBV5-1	TRBJ1-1	CASSLPSTEAFF	TGCGCCAGCAGCTTGCCGTCCACTGAAGCTTTCTTT
-	TRBD1	TRBV6-5	TRBJ1-3	CASSSRGWGNTIYF	TGTGCCAGCAGTAGCAGGGGGTGGGGAAACACCATATATTTT
-	-	TRBV6-2/TRBV6-3	TRBJ1-6	CASSRPRSGGAKSPLHF	TGTGCCAGCAGCCGGCCCCGAAGCGGGGGAGCAAAGTCACCCCTCCACTTT
-	-	TRBV4-2	TRBJ1-2	CASSQDIQGGYTF	TGTGCCAGCAGCCAAGATATACAGGGAGGCTACACCTTC
-	-	TRBV19	TRBJ1-3	CASTYTGGASAGNTIYF	TGTGCCAGTACCTACACGGGGGGCGCGAGCGCTGGAAACACCATATATTTT
-	-	TRBV5-1	TRBJ2-2	CASSLVPRITGELFF	TGCGCCAGCAGCTTGGTCCCGAGGATCACCGGGGAGCTGTTTTTT
-	TRBD1	TRBV7-2	TRBJ1-5	CASSLQGTLWPQHF	TGTGCCAGCAGCCTACAGGGGACTCTGTGGCCCCAGCATTTT
-	TRBD1	TRBV3-1/TRBV3-2	TRBJ1-2	CASSQGTGANYGYTF	TGTGCCAGCAGCCAAGGGACAGGAGCTAACTATGGCTACACCTTC
-	-	TRBV2	TRBJ2-1	CASRLQGRGLNEQFF	TGTGCCAGCAGGTTACAGGGTAGGGGTCTCAATGAGCAGTTCTTC
once	-	TRBV6-2/TRBV6-3	TRBJ1-1	CASSKGGINTEAFF	TGTGCCAGCAGTAAAGGAGGGATAAACACTGAAGCTTTCTTT
-	TRBD2	TRBV5-4	TRBJ2-3	CASSRSSGSTDTQYF	TGTGCCAGCAGCCGTTCTAGCGGGAGCACAGATACGCAGTATTTT
-	-	TRBV27	TRBJ1-5	CASKGPGVSNQPQHF	TGTGCCAGCAAGGGTCCAGGGGTTAGCAATCAGCCCCAGCATTTT
-	-	TRBV4-3	TRBJ1-2	CASSQSAVAATYGYTF	TGCGCCAGCAGCCAGTCCGCGGTCGCAGCCACCTATGGCTACACCTTC
many	TRBD1	TRBV7-8	TRBJ1-1	CASSLRDRGSNTEAFF	TGTGCCAGCAGCTTACGGGACAGGGGATCCAACACTGAAGCTTTCTTT
-	-	TRBV5-1	TRBJ1-2	CASSLDGGLSGYTF	TGCGCCAGCAGCTTGGACGGGGGGCTCAGTGGCTACACCTTC
-	TRBD1	TRBV5-4	TRBJ2-7	CASSFGTGGRYEQYF	TGTGCCAGCAGTTTTGGGACAGGGGGTCGGTACGAGCAGTACTTC
-	-	TRBV6-5	TRBJ1-1	CASSYARQMNTEAFF	TGTGCCAGCAGTTACGCGAGACAAATGAACACTGAAGCTTTCTTT
few	TRBD2	TRBV11-2	TRBJ2-1	CASSSPAGLASDEQFF	TGTGCCAGCAGTTCCCCGGCGGGACTAGCGTCGGATGAGCAGTTCTTC
-	TRBD1	TRBV6-5	TRBJ1-5	CASSYSTGVNQPQHF	TGTGCCAGCAGTTACTCGACAGGGGTTAATCAGCCCCAGCATTTT
-	TRBD2	TRBV18	TRBJ2-3	CASSPAKGLAAGQDTQYF	TGTGCCAGCTCCCCAGCCAAGGGACTAGCGGCGGGACAGGATACGCAGTATTTT
-	TRBD1	TRBV3-1/TRBV3-2	TRBJ1-2	CASSQDQDRLFF	TGTGCCAGCAGCCAAGATCAGGACAGGTTGTTCTTC
-	TRBD1	TRBV5-1	TRBJ2-1	CASTGTGGRNEQFF	TGCGCCAGTACCGGGACAGGGGGCAGGAATGAGCAGTTCTTC
once	TRBD1	TRBV18	TRBJ2-7	CASSPPVGTGGYEQYF	TGTGCCAGCTCACCACCGGTAGGGACAGGGGGATACGAGCAGTACTTC
-	TRBD1	TRBV15	TRBJ2-1	CATSRDPRGQGRRDNEQFF	TGTGCCACCAGCAGAGATCCCAGAGGACAGGGTAGGAGAGACAATGAGCAGTTCTTC
-	-	TRBV7-8	TRBJ2-1	CASSLAGGAGNEQFF	TGTGCCAGCAGCTTAGCGGGGGGGGCTGGCAATGAGCAGTTCTTC
-	TRBD1	TRBV6-5	TRBJ1-6	CASKEGGIFSPLHF	TGTGCCAGCAAGGAAGGGGGCATTTTTTCACCCCTCCACTTT
-	TRBD2	TRBV5-1	TRBJ2-3	CASRPLAGRTGTQYF	TGCGCCAGCAGGCCGCTAGCGGGGCGCACAGGTACGCAGTATTTT
-	-	TRBV3-1/TRBV3-2	TRBJ1-1	CASSPRDLWNTEAFF	TGTGCCAGCAGCCCCCGGGACTTATGGAACACTGAAGCTTTCTTT
many	TRBD1	TRBV20-1	TRBJ1-1	CSASGTEITLNTEAFF	TGCAGTGCTAGTGGGACAGAGATAACCTTGAACACTGAAGCTTTCTTT
-	TRBD1	TRBV10-3	TRBJ1-6	CAISESRQGGSPLHF	TGTGCCATCAGTGAGTCCAGGCAGGGGGGTTCACCCCTCCACTTT